Below, 11 T cell receptor beta chains from the same sample are listed, as sequenced in a study of graft-versus-host responses after intestinal transplantation. TCRdb keeps only in-frame clones here, not all; method: immunoSEQ multiplex PCR. The data hold more than 20,000 clones, with approximately 83% observed a single time. The sequencing used PBMCs, collected approximately 450 days after intestinal transplant. All receptors come from a human patient who received an intestinal transplant, so some T cells may come from the graft donor.

This chain joins TRBV6-1 and TRBJ1-5, with unresolved D. CDR3 length: 14 amino acids. Germline CDR1 is MNHNS and CDR2 is SASEGT. Trimming cost V 3 bases and J 6 bases, with 12 bases left between them. The CDR3 spells CASSDIGRAQPQHF. The CDR3 nucleotides are TGTGCCAGCAGTGATATAGGGCGGGCTCAGCCCCAGCATTTT.

The gene calls are TRBV28 and TRBJ2-7; 7 bases map to TRBD1. The length of the CDR3 is 12 residues. Germline CDR1 and CDR2: MDHEN and SYDVKM. Trimming at V came to 5 bases and at J to 4 bases, leaving 2 bases not matched to a gene. CDR3 sequence: CASSLTGYEQYF. DNA of the CDR3: TGTGCCAGCAGTCTGACAGGGTACGAGCAGTACTTC. The whole variable domain, remainder taken from reference TRBV28 and TRBJ2-7, is DVKVTQSSRYLVKRTGEKVFLECVQDMDHENMFWYRQDPGLGLRLIYFSYDVKMKEKGDIPEGYSVSREKKERFSLILESASTNQTSMYLCASSLTGYEQYFGPGTRLTVT.

The V call is TRBV28, the J call TRBJ2-1; 7 bases match TRBD2. In germline, CDR1 is MDHEN, CDR2 SYDVKM. The CDR3 totals 16 residues. The ends lost 10 bases at V and 1 base at J; junction bases unmatched: 13. The CDR3 DNA reads TGTGCCACCGGGCCTGCTGCGGGAGTATCCTACAATGAGCAGTTCTTC. This sequence encodes CATGPAAGVSYNEQFF. Looking up the rest from reference TRBV28 and TRBJ2-1 gives the full variable domain: DVKVTQSSRYLVKRTGEKVFLECVQDMDHENMFWYRQDPGLGLRLIYFSYDVKMKEKGDIPEGYSVSREKKERFSLILESASTNQTSMYLCATGPAAGVSYNEQFFGPGTRLTVL.

V usage is TRBV5-8 and J usage is TRBJ2-1; TRBD1 agrees at 9 bases. Germline lookup yields CDR1 SGHTS and CDR2 YDEGEE. The CDR3 spans 16 residues. V lost 2 bases to trimming and J lost 6 bases; unmatched junction nucleotides: 9. CDR3: CASSFQPGQGSNEQFF. The DNA for the CDR3 is TGTGCCAGCAGCTTTCAACCGGGACAGGGCTCCAATGAGCAGTTCTTC.

This chain links TRBV7-9 with TRBJ2-5; TRBD1 is a possible D gene (5 bases). The CDR3 loop spans 14 amino acids. Trimming took 2 bases from V and 5 from J, leaving 12 bases between them. Germline values: CDR1 SEHNR, CDR2 FQNEAQ (reference sequence). CDR3 sequence: CASSLIQGWETQYF. The DNA for the CDR3 is TGTGCCAGCAGCTTAATCCAGGGATGGGAGACCCAGTACTTC.

The chain is built from TRBV8-2 and TRBJ2-6; no check of the table's D call, TRBD1, against the DNA was made. TRBV8-2 is a listed pseudogene. The CDR3 has 16 residues. This chain's CDR3 is CGINHITQSRANVLTF. CDR3 coding DNA: TGTGGCATCAATCACATAACACAAAGTCGGGCCAACGTCCTGACTTTC.

A single count supports this clone. The DNA of the CDR3 is TGTGCCAGCAGCTTGGTACAGCATTTCTTT. Translation gives CASSLVQHFF. The rearrangement links TRBV5-8 to TRBJ1-1; unclear D gene. The germline gives CDR1 SGHTS, CDR2 YDEGEE. Trimming cost V 0 bases and J 13 bases, with 7 bases left between them. The CDR3 sequence is 10 residues long.

The rearrangement links TRBV6-1 to TRBJ1-1; D may be TRBD1 (5 bases). Trimming pared 2 bases from V and 3 bases from J, leaving 7 bases between. Germline CDR1 reads MNHNS; CDR2 reads SASEGT. The CDR3 extends over 13 amino acids. CDR3 nucleotide sequence: TGTGCCAGCAGTGAAAGAGGGGACACTGAAGCTTTCTTT. Protein: CASSERGDTEAFF.

This chain joins TRBV9 and TRBJ2-3; D gene ambiguous. This CDR3 has 11 residues. Germline CDR1 SGDLS, CDR2 YYNGEE. The V gene lost 3 bases and the J gene lost 3 bases, with 2 bases spanning the gap. The CDR3 is CASSATDTQYF. CDR3 DNA sequence: TGTGCCAGCAGCGCGACAGATACGCAGTATTTT.

The genes are TRBV9 and TRBJ1-1; 9 nucleotides match TRBD1. The CDR3 extends over 15 amino acids. Germline CDR1 is SGDLS and CDR2 is YYNGEE. V trimming: 4 bases; J trimming: 1 base; junction bases outside the gene matches: 5. For the CDR3, the DNA is TGTGCCAGCAGCCCCGGGGACAGGGCGAACACTGAAGCTTTCTTT. It is translated as CASSPGDRANTEAFF.

This chain links TRBV18 with TRBJ1-2, with 7 bases that match TRBD1. The J segment lost 5 bases and the V segment lost 1 base, leaving 13 bases of the junction unmatched. The CDR3 has 17 residues. Germline V gene sequence: CDR1 KGHSH, CDR2 LQKENI. The CDR3 here is CASSPQDRRWGLYGYTF. CDR3 DNA sequence: TGTGCCAGCTCACCACAGGACAGGCGATGGGGTTTATATGGCTACACCTTC. Full variable domain (missing parts from reference TRBV18 and TRBJ1-2): NAGVMQNPRHLVRRRGQEARLRCSPMKGHSHVYWYRQLPEEGLKFMVYLQKENIIDESGMPKERFSAEFPKEGPSILRIQQVVRGDSAAYFCASSPQDRRWGLYGYTFGSGTRLTVV.